The T cell receptor (beta chain) under discussion was sequenced for a study of vaccination effects on CD4 cells after COVID-19. Libraries were prepared by immunoSEQ multiplex PCR; TCRdb keeps only in-frame clonotypes and omits some of them. Here the sample spans about 24,000 clones, less than 75% being singletons. ViraFEST used viral peptide pools to expand antigen-specific CD4+ T cells before sequencing. Following culture for roughly 10 days, CD4+ T cells were isolated. Participants each got two BNT162b2 or mRNA-1273 vaccine doses. Vaccine recipients, nucleocapsid antibody negative, had no prior SARS-CoV-2 infection. Wells of roughly 2.1 million PBMC each were grown with 7.5 to 10 IU/ml IL-2 and approximately 10 ug/ml peptides. About this clone itself: No antigen is known for it.

The CDR3 totals 13 residues. Trimming removed 4 bases from V and 4 bases from J, with 11 bases in between. The germline V gene encodes CDR1 SGDLS and CDR2 YYNGEE. The chain couples TRBV9 to TRBJ1-2; D not certain. This receptor was identified in a human donor who received a COVID-19 vaccine. The specimen comprised CD4+ T cells from PBMCs cultured with SARS-CoV-2 spike peptides, sampled after COVID-19 vaccination. DNA of the CDR3: TGTGCCAGCAGCTTAACACCCTCCTATGGCTACACCTTC. It specifies CASSLTPSYGYTF.